Here is one T cell receptor beta chain with its context. Its antigen is still unknown. The junction differs from germline at one of its ends, possibly a read error. At the DNA level, this CDR3 is encoded by other sequences in the same sample as well. The data are from a study of T cells after posttransplantation cyclophosphamide. Study-wide findings and caveats: TRB overlap between skin or GI tissue T cells and blood was limited. Donor CD8+ memory clones often dominated recipient blood repertoires at later times.

Assay used: immunoSEQ multiplex PCR; TCRdb lists only in-frame clones, some missing. There are tens of thousands of clones in the sample; 92% occur only once, and less than 3.5% lies in the top ten. This clonotype was obtained from a woman aged 45-65 years in good health and a related stem cell transplant donor. The sample comprised PBMCs.

The CDR3 spells CAWSDKGSDNSPLHF. As DNA, the CDR3 is TGTGCCTGGAGTGACAAAGGGAGCGATAATTCCCCCCTCCACTTT. The chain uses TRBV30 and TRBJ1-6, with D uncertain. CDR1 is GTSNPN, CDR2 SVGIG, per germline (reference sequence). CDR3 length equals 15 residues.